This T cell receptor beta chain was sequenced during a study of sequential checkpoint blockade in melanoma. Treatment reported: randomized to nivolumab then ipilimumab (arm A) or the reverse (arm B). Repertoires were generated with immunoSEQ multiplex PCR, while TCRdb's copy carries only in-frame clones and drops some. The data contain over 9,500 clones, roughly 81% of them seen just once; the ten biggest clones take up approximately 10%. This CDR3 has 13 residues. The V and J ends lost 5 bases and 6 bases, in that order; junction bases with no gene match: 2. Per germline, CDR1 SEHNR and CDR2 FQNEAQ (reference sequence).

Specimen: CD8+ T cells sorted from blood (inferred from file names), collected from a patient given nivolumab and ipilimumab in sequence. This TCR derives from a human donor with melanoma. The chain is built from TRBV7-9 and TRBJ1-5; the match to TRBD1 covers 9 bases. CDR3 amino acids: CASSTGGGQPQHF. The CDR3, as DNA: TGTGCCAGCAGCACAGGGGGCGGTCAGCCCCAGCATTTT.